A selection of T cell receptor beta chains follows, all from one sample in a study of blood T cell repertoires in COVID-19. Generated by immunoSEQ multiplex PCR, the TCRdb table keeps only in-frame clones and is missing some. The table has 250,000 to 350,000 clones, approximately 91% seen once; the top ten hold almost 9.5%. The specimen sequenced was peripheral blood. Receptor source: a man aged 18 to 29 with active or convalescent COVID-19. CDR3s include the opening cysteine and the closing phenylalanine or tryptophan. Each record gives: CDR3 length, J gene, V gene, clone size, D gene, CDR3 protein, CDR3 DNA. A D gene is named only where the DNA matches it firmly. The size entry is marked missing in some rows and otherwise reads once, few, many or a size class.

len: 12
j_gene: TRBJ2-1
v_gene: TRBV7-2
abundance: .
d_gene: .
CDR3aa: CASSLRLNEQFF
CDR3nt: TGTGCCAGCAGCTTAAGACTGAATGAGCAGTTCTTC

len: 15
j_gene: TRBJ1-2
v_gene: TRBV6-5
abundance: .
d_gene: TRBD1
CDR3aa: CASRKRPGTGGGYTF
CDR3nt: TGTGCCAGCAGGAAACGTCCCGGGACAGGGGGCGGCTACACCTTC

len: 15
j_gene: TRBJ1-1
v_gene: TRBV5-5
abundance: .
d_gene: TRBD1
CDR3aa: CASSFTGGRNTEAFF
CDR3nt: TGTGCCAGCAGCTTTACAGGGGGCAGGAACACTGAAGCTTTCTTT

len: 18
j_gene: TRBJ2-5
v_gene: TRBV15
abundance: .
d_gene: TRBD2
CDR3aa: CAIATSGGARVWGETQYF
CDR3nt: TGTGCCATCGCGACTAGCGGGGGGGCAAGGGTGTGGGGAGAGACCCAGTACTTC

len: 16
j_gene: TRBJ1-3
v_gene: TRBV9
abundance: .
d_gene: .
CDR3aa: CASSVHRESVGNTIYF
CDR3nt: TGTGCCAGCAGCGTCCACAGGGAGAGCGTGGGAAACACCATATATTTT

len: 12
j_gene: TRBJ1-5
v_gene: TRBV11-3
abundance: .
d_gene: .
CDR3aa: CASSLRNQPQHF
CDR3nt: TGTGCCAGCAGTCTCAGGAATCAGCCCCAGCATTTT

len: 16
j_gene: TRBJ2-2
v_gene: TRBV19
abundance: .
d_gene: TRBD2
CDR3aa: CASSMMAGGPKGELFF
CDR3nt: TGTGCCAGTAGTATGATGGCGGGGGGGCCTAAAGGGGAGCTGTTTTTT

len: 15
j_gene: TRBJ2-2
v_gene: TRBV5-1
abundance: .
d_gene: TRBD1
CDR3aa: CASSSRDRDAGELFF
CDR3nt: TGCGCCAGCAGCTCAAGAGACAGGGATGCCGGGGAGCTGTTTTTT

len: 12
j_gene: TRBJ1-1
v_gene: TRBV29-1
abundance: .
d_gene: .
CDR3aa: CSADQGTTEAFF
CDR3nt: TGCAGCGCCGACCAGGGGACCACTGAAGCTTTCTTT

len: 14
j_gene: TRBJ1-1
v_gene: TRBV6-2/TRBV6-3
abundance: .
d_gene: .
CDR3aa: CASSSGGEGWPAFF
CDR3nt: TGTGCCAGCAGTTCTGGGGGCGAAGGCTGGCCGGCTTTCTTT

len: 15
j_gene: TRBJ1-6
v_gene: TRBV9
abundance: .
d_gene: .
CDR3aa: CASSRSPEDNSPLHF
CDR3nt: TGTGCCAGCAGCCGTAGCCCAGAGGATAATTCACCCCTCCACTTT

len: 14
j_gene: TRBJ2-7
v_gene: TRBV5-6
abundance: .
d_gene: .
CDR3aa: CASSLGQLTYEQYF
CDR3nt: TGTGCCAGCAGCTTGGGACAGCTGACCTACGAGCAGTACTTC

len: 15
j_gene: TRBJ1-1
v_gene: TRBV14
abundance: once
d_gene: TRBD1
CDR3aa: CASSRRTGLNTEAFF
CDR3nt: TGTGCCAGCAGCCGCCGGACAGGGCTGAACACTGAAGCTTTCTTT

len: 17
j_gene: TRBJ1-3
v_gene: TRBV4-1
abundance: .
d_gene: TRBD1
CDR3aa: CASSQDDRALAGNTIYF
CDR3nt: TGCGCCAGCAGCCAAGATGACAGGGCACTTGCTGGAAACACCATATATTTT

len: 15
j_gene: TRBJ1-5
v_gene: TRBV5-5
abundance: .
d_gene: .
CDR3aa: CASSLVGQSNQPQHF
CDR3nt: TGTGCCAGCAGCTTGGTTGGGCAGAGCAATCAGCCCCAGCATTTT

len: 15
j_gene: TRBJ2-1
v_gene: TRBV4-1
abundance: .
d_gene: TRBD2
CDR3aa: CASSPLSGGGYEQFF
CDR3nt: TGCGCCAGCAGCCCATTGAGCGGGGGGGGGTATGAGCAGTTCTTC

len: 14
j_gene: TRBJ1-5
v_gene: TRBV6-6
abundance: .
d_gene: .
CDR3aa: CASSYSDRDQPQHF
CDR3nt: TGTGCCAGCAGTTACTCGGACAGAGATCAGCCCCAGCATTTT

len: 17
j_gene: TRBJ1-3
v_gene: TRBV4-3
abundance: .
d_gene: .
CDR3aa: CASSQDHRPTSGNTIYF
CDR3nt: TGCGCCAGCAGCCAAGATCACAGACCCACCTCTGGAAACACCATATATTTT

len: 14
j_gene: TRBJ2-7
v_gene: TRBV6-5
abundance: .
d_gene: TRBD1
CDR3aa: CASITTGHPYEQYF
CDR3nt: TGTGCCAGCATTACGACAGGGCACCCCTACGAGCAGTACTTC

len: 14
j_gene: TRBJ2-7
v_gene: TRBV20-1
abundance: once
d_gene: .
CDR3aa: CSASVGGGLYEQYF
CDR3nt: TGCAGTGCTAGTGTGGGGGGTGGGCTATACGAGCAGTACTTC

len: 13
j_gene: TRBJ1-1
v_gene: TRBV19
abundance: .
d_gene: .
CDR3aa: CASRRELGPEAFF
CDR3nt: TGTGCCAGTAGACGGGAACTCGGCCCTGAAGCTTTCTTT

len: 16
j_gene: TRBJ2-7
v_gene: TRBV13
abundance: .
d_gene: TRBD2
CDR3aa: CASSLRLAGLKYEQYF
CDR3nt: TGTGCCAGCAGCTTGAGACTAGCGGGGCTTAAATACGAGCAGTACTTC

len: 16
j_gene: TRBJ1-1
v_gene: TRBV7-2
abundance: .
d_gene: .
CDR3aa: CASSLGTGHMNTEAFF
CDR3nt: TGTGCCAGCAGCTTAGGAACGGGACACATGAACACTGAAGCTTTCTTT

len: 16
j_gene: TRBJ2-7
v_gene: TRBV2
abundance: .
d_gene: TRBD1
CDR3aa: CASSEASQGASYEQYF
CDR3nt: TGTGCCAGCAGTGAAGCGTCCCAGGGGGCATCGTACGAGCAGTACTTC

len: 18
j_gene: TRBJ2-2
v_gene: TRBV19
abundance: .
d_gene: TRBD1
CDR3aa: CATLPGQVGKRSTGELFF
CDR3nt: TGTGCCACCCTCCCGGGACAGGTTGGAAAAAGGAGCACCGGGGAGCTGTTTTTT

len: 17
j_gene: TRBJ2-4
v_gene: TRBV19
abundance: .
d_gene: .
CDR3aa: CASTSKQGYLAKNIQYF
CDR3nt: TGTGCCAGCACCTCAAAACAGGGCTACCTAGCCAAAAACATTCAGTACTTC